The source of this T cell receptor (beta chain) is a study of cytomegalovirus exposure and HLA in healthy donors. Overall study context: Later, an analysis reported that the 130 or so validation repertoires had used the same platform as the 500 to 800 first-cohort repertoires.

Separate from the approximately 700-subject first cohort was the approximately 120-subject validation cohort, to which the donors belonged. Study results and limitations: Later, an analysis found that TCR clusters from the first cohort tended to co-occur in the 120 validation repertoires. Rarity characterized most TCR sequences, yet some public TCRs appeared in many donors.

For this clone: What it recognizes is unknown.

Libraries were prepared by immunoSEQ multiplex PCR; TCRdb keeps only in-frame clonotypes and omits some of them. The sample lists around 260,000 clones, 90% occurring once. Sequences were obtained from PBMCs. This TCR derives from a woman aged 25 to 39 in good health and CMV-seronegative.

CDR3 in amino acids: CASSTPSTDTQYF. Written as DNA, the CDR3 is TGTGCCAGCAGTACCCCTAGCACAGATACGCAGTATTTT. This chain links TRBV27 with TRBJ2-3; D not resolved. Per the germline V gene, CDR1 is MNHEY and CDR2 is SMNVEV (reference sequence). V was shortened by 5 bases and J by 0 bases, with 6 bases between the two germline ends. This CDR3 comprises 13 residues.